These 23 T cell receptor beta chains originate from one sample sequenced in a study of cytomegalovirus exposure and HLA in healthy donors. The PCR ran on 60 Vbeta and 13 Jbeta primers. The data were produced by immunoSEQ multiplex PCR, yet TCRdb's version contains in-frame clones alone and is incomplete. The sample includes about 140,000 clones, about 80% seen only once; the top ten take more than 4%. The sequenced sample was PBMCs. These receptors were collected from a man aged 40-49 years in good health and CMV-seropositive.

V gene TRBV30 combines with J gene TRBJ2-4; D call uncertain. V lost 2 bases to trimming and J lost 3 bases, with 8 bases between them. CDR1 and CDR2 (germline): GTSNPN, SVGIG (reference sequence). The CDR3 consists of 13 residues. CDR3 DNA sequence: TGTGCCTGGAGTAGACTGGACAAAAACATTCAGTACTTC. Its translation is CAWSRLDKNIQYF.

CDR3 loop: CATSRAGAGANVLTF. The CDR3 DNA reads TGTGCCACCAGCAGAGCCGGGGCTGGGGCCAACGTCCTGACTTTC. The chain employs TRBV15 and TRBJ2-6; D is possibly TRBD2 (5 bases). Trimming stripped 1 base from V and 2 bases from J, with 6 bases between. In germline, CDR1 is LNHNV, CDR2 YYDKDF (reference sequence). This CDR3 comprises 15 residues. Full variable domain (remainder filled in from reference TRBV15 and TRBJ2-6): DAMVIQNPRYQVTQFGKPVTLSCSQTLNHNVMYWYQQKSSQAPKLLFHYYDKDFNNEADTPDNFQSRRPNTSFCFLDIRSPGLGDTAMYLCATSRAGAGANVLTFGAGSRLTVL.

V usage is TRBV12-1 and J usage is TRBJ2-7; the D call of TRBD2 is as the table states it, not checked on the DNA. TRBV12-1 is described as a pseudogene. CDR3 length: 19 residues. Written as DNA, the CDR3 is TGTGCCAGCAGCTTTGCCTCGCGGGAAGCGGGAGGACTTACCTACGAGCAGTACTTC. It encodes CASSFASREAGGLTYEQYF.

DNA of the CDR3: TGCGCCAGCAGTGCAGGGGTTTTGGCTGAAGCTTTCTTT. Amino acid sequence: CASSAGVLAEAFF. The J gene is TRBJ1-1, the V gene TRBV10-1; TRBD1 is a possible D gene (6 bases). The CDR3 covers 13 residues. Germline CDR1 reads WNHNN; CDR2 reads SYGVQD (reference sequence). Trimming took off 4 bases at V and 6 bases at J, with 12 bases between the two ends.

In nucleotides, the CDR3 is TGTGCCAGCAGTTACTCCGGGGGGGCTGAAAAACTGTTTTTT. This encodes CASSYSGGAEKLFF. This rearrangement joins TRBV6-5 to TRBJ1-4; maybe TRBD1 (6 bases). The V gene's germline CDR1 is MNHEY and CDR2 SVGAGI. Trimming cost V 0 bases and J 7 bases, with 9 bases left between them. The length of the CDR3 is 14 residues.

The chain recombines TRBV11-3 with TRBJ2-7, with D possibly matching TRBD1 (6 bases). This CDR3 is 14 amino acids long. Trimming shortened V by 3 bases and J by 3 bases, and 12 bases separated the two germline ends. Germline CDR1 and CDR2: SGHNT and YENEEA. The CDR3 reads CASSFPGDIYEQYF. DNA for the CDR3: TGTGCCAGCAGCTTCCCAGGGGACATCTACGAGCAGTACTTC.

This clone was recorded once. This chain connects TRBV9 to TRBJ2-3; 10 bases match TRBD2. The CDR3 consists of 18 residues. CDR1 SGDLS and CDR2 YYNGEE come from the germline V gene. The ends lost 0 bases at V and 0 bases at J; junction bases unmatched: 7. Here the CDR3 DNA reads TGTGCCAGCAGCGTAGGAGCGGGGGGGGGCCCTAGCACAGATACGCAGTATTTT. Translating it yields CASSVGAGGGPSTDTQYF.

CDR3 protein: CASSAQGQGNEKLFF. In nucleotides, the CDR3 is TGCGCCAGCAGCGCCCAGGGGCAGGGCAATGAAAAACTGTTTTTT. This chain links TRBV5-1 with TRBJ1-4, with a weak D call TRBD1 (6 bases). The CDR3 spans 15 residues. In germline, CDR1 is SGHRS, CDR2 YFSETQ. Trimming shortened V by 4 bases and J by 5 bases, and 15 bases separated the two germline ends.

The V call is TRBV5-4, the J call TRBJ1-1; 11 bases agree with TRBD1. The V and J ends lost 4 bases and 5 bases, in that order; junction bases with no gene match: 7. This CDR3 is built from 15 residues. Germline V gene sequence: CDR1 SGHNT, CDR2 YYREEE (reference sequence). CDR3 coding DNA: TGTGCCAGCAGCGGGTCCGGGACAGGGGGGACTGAAGCTTTCTTT. This sequence encodes CASSGSGTGGTEAFF. Supplemented by reference TRBV5-4 and TRBJ1-1, the full variable domain reads ETGVTQSPTHLIKTRGQQVTLRCSSQSGHNTVSWYQQALGQGPQFIFQYYREEENGRGNFPPRFSGLQFPNYSSELNVNALELDDSALYLCASSGSGTGGTEAFFGQGTRLTVV.

The chain has TRBV7-2 and TRBJ2-3; 7 bases are shared with TRBD2. CDR1 and CDR2 (germline): SGHTA, FQGNSA. The V segment lost 5 bases and the J segment 2 bases; nucleotides outside the gene matches: 7. This CDR3 contains 15 residues. The CDR3, as DNA: TGTGCCAGCAGCCTAAGAGCGGGGTACACAGATACGCAGTATTTT. Amino acid sequence: CASSLRAGYTDTQYF.

This clone was seen a single time. The chain has TRBV6-6 and TRBJ2-7, with D perhaps TRBD1 (5 bases). Trimming pared 3 bases from V and 0 bases from J, leaving 9 bases between. The CDR3 consists of 14 residues. Per the germline V gene, CDR1 is MNHNY and CDR2 is SVGAGI (reference sequence). CDR3 sequence (DNA): TGTGCCAGCAGTTATCGACAGACCTCCTACGAGCAGTACTTC. It codes for CASSYRQTSYEQYF.

The chain links TRBV10-3 to TRBJ2-3, with D unclear. The V end was cut by 4 bases, the J end by 2 bases, with 7 bases between. The germline CDR1 and CDR2 sequences are ENHRY and SYGVKD. The CDR3 loop spans 13 amino acids. The CDR3 loop is CAISVLPTDTQYF. Written as DNA, the CDR3 is TGTGCCATCAGTGTTCTTCCCACAGATACGCAGTATTTT.

V and J are TRBV5-1 and TRBJ2-1; 8 positions agree with TRBD2. Germline V lookup: CDR1 SGHRS, CDR2 YFSETQ. V lost 0 bases, J lost 6 bases, and 11 bases stayed unmatched. The CDR3 has 17 amino acids. CDR3 region: CASSLDPSGPAGNEQFF. The DNA for the CDR3 is TGCGCCAGCAGCTTGGATCCTAGCGGGCCTGCTGGCAATGAGCAGTTCTTC.

For the CDR3, the DNA is TGTGCCAGCAGCTTGACAGGGGAAGACGGGGAGCTGTTTTTT. Translating gives CASSLTGEDGELFF. The gene calls are TRBV7-9 and TRBJ2-2; TRBD1 matches at 8 bases. V shed 3 bases, J shed 7 bases, and the junction held 4 bases outside the gene matches. The CDR3 has 14 residues. Germline V gene sequence: CDR1 SEHNR, CDR2 FQNEAQ (reference sequence).

The chain has TRBV2 and TRBJ1-1; D not resolved. The CDR3 spans 15 residues. The ends were cut back, 1 base at V and 4 bases at J, with 13 bases in the middle. In germline, CDR1 is SNHLY, CDR2 FYNNEI. The CDR3, as DNA: TGTGCCAGCAGTGAAGGCGTGGGTTCGGGCACTGAAGCTTTCTTT. Translating it yields CASSEGVGSGTEAFF.

The rearrangement links TRBV19 to TRBJ2-1; a possible D gene is TRBD2 (5 bases). CDR3 length: 15 amino acids. Germline CDR1 is LNHDA and CDR2 is SQIVND (reference sequence). Trimming took 3 bases from V and 3 from J, leaving 12 bases between them. The CDR3 is CASSMDSLVYNEQFF. The CDR3, as DNA: TGTGCCAGTAGTATGGACTCACTGGTCTACAATGAGCAGTTCTTC. Supplemented by reference TRBV19 and TRBJ2-1, the full variable domain reads DGGITQSPKYLFRKEGQNVTLSCEQNLNHDAMYWYRQDPGQGLRLIYYSQIVNDFQKGDIAEGYSVSREKKESFPLTVTSAQKNPTAFYLCASSMDSLVYNEQFFGPGTRLTVL.

The rearrangement joins TRBV5-4 to TRBJ1-5; TRBD1 matches 7 bases. This CDR3 contains 14 residues. In germline, CDR1 is SGHNT, CDR2 YYREEE (reference sequence). V shed 0 bases and J 5 bases; nucleotides not matched to a gene: 2. For the CDR3, the DNA is TGTGCCAGCAGCTTGGGGACAGGTGATCAGCCCCAGCATTTT. As protein: CASSLGTGDQPQHF.

The chain carries TRBV15 and TRBJ2-1; 9 bases match TRBD2. CDR3 size: 17 residues. The V gene end was trimmed by 1 base and the J gene end by 1 base; junction bases not matched to a gene: 5. The germline CDR1 and CDR2 sequences are LNHNV and YYDKDF (reference sequence). The CDR3 DNA is TGTGCCACCAGCAGAGTGTCAAGCGGGGGGTCCTACAATGAGCAGTTCTTC. Amino acid sequence: CATSRVSSGGSYNEQFF.

J is TRBJ1-1 and V is TRBV11-3; D is possibly TRBD1 (6 bases). V lost 5 bases and J lost 5, with 15 bases in between. This CDR3 is built from 14 residues. The germline V gene has CDR1 SGHNT and CDR2 YENEEA. The CDR3 bases are TGTGCCAGCAGCCGAACCAGGGGTGTAACTGAAGCTTTCTTT. Translation gives CASSRTRGVTEAFF.

In its sample, this clone was seen once. V usage is TRBV7-2 and J usage is TRBJ1-1; a possible D gene is TRBD1 (6 bases). This CDR3 contains 16 residues. Trimming removed 4 bases from V and 0 bases from J, with 15 bases in between. The germline V gene has CDR1 SGHTA and CDR2 FQGNSA. The CDR3 DNA reads TGTGCCAGCAGCTCAAGGACAGTTTCCATGAACACTGAAGCTTTCTTT. Amino acid sequence: CASSSRTVSMNTEAFF.

This chain joins TRBV5-4 and TRBJ2-5; 9 bases agree with TRBD1. The germline gives CDR1 SGHNT, CDR2 YYREEE (reference sequence). V was pared by 4 bases and J by 1 base, with 2 bases of the junction left unmatched. The CDR3 loop spans 14 amino acids. The CDR3 reads CASSRDRAQETQYF. The CDR3 DNA reads TGTGCCAGCAGCCGGGACAGGGCCCAAGAGACCCAGTACTTC.

The rearrangement uses TRBV30 and TRBJ2-7; unclear D gene. Germline loops: CDR1 GTSNPN, CDR2 SVGIG (reference sequence). Trimming took 2 bases from V and 7 from J, leaving 12 bases between them. This CDR3 spans 12 amino acids. CDR3 protein: CAWSQAPREQYF. CDR3 bases: TGTGCCTGGAGTCAGGCGCCGAGAGAGCAGTACTTC. The entire variable domain, with the rest obtained from reference TRBV30 and TRBJ2-7, is as follows: SQTIHQWPATLVQPVGSPLSLECTVEGTSNPNLYWYRQAAGRGLQLLFYSVGIGQISSEVPQNLSASRPQDRQFILSSKKLLLSDSGFYLCAWSQAPREQYFGPGTRLTVT.

J is TRBJ2-5 and V is TRBV10-3, with a possible D match to TRBD2 (5 bases). Germline lookup yields CDR1 ENHRY and CDR2 SYGVKD. The CDR3 consists of 14 residues. Trimming removed 8 bases from V and 5 bases from J, with 18 bases in between. CDR3: CAIFSGYTGETQYF. In DNA, the CDR3 is TGTGCCATCTTCTCGGGGTACACGGGGGAGACCCAGTACTTC.